The 27 T cell receptor beta chains given below trace back to one sample, sequenced in a study of spatial heterogeneity in lung cancer (dated by TCRdb to about 2019). The sample's time point label, in plain terms: sample taken at primary tumor resection. The library was built by means of 5' RACE. These reads were obtained on a NextSeq 500. TCRdb reprocessed the public reads (quality trimming at Q25 with fastp, clone calling with MiXCR) and kept in-frame beta chains. Each entry merges the rows of one CDR3 protein and shows their most common DNA and genes. The sample data list 20,000 to 25,000 distinct CDR3 sequences, and around 4.3% of these were observed just once. The ten largest clones take up about 7% of the sample. The sample here was PBMCs, taken at surgery. These TCRs come from a male donor with early-stage non-small cell lung cancer.

This clonotype was picked up a small number of times. This chain links TRBV6-4 with TRBJ1-5; D unclear. Germline V gene lookup returns CDR1 MRHNA and CDR2 SNTAGT. This CDR3 has 15 amino acids. Trimming removed 3 bases from V and 2 bases from J, with 11 bases in between. The CDR3 sequence: CASSEVTLCNQPQHF. For the CDR3, the DNA is TGTGCCAGCAGTGAGGTCACCCTCTGCAATCAGCCCCAGCATTTT.

In its sample, this clonotype was seen many times. The chain recombines TRBV2 with TRBJ1-2; TRBD1 matches 7 bases. Germline V gene lookup returns CDR1 SNHLY and CDR2 FYNNEI. The CDR3 length is 15 residues. With 6 bases clipped from V and 0 bases from J, the junction kept 7 bases outside the gene matches. The CDR3 region has the DNA TGTGCCAGCAGGGACAGGTTGACTACTAACTATGGCTACACCTTC. Its translation: CASRDRLTTNYGYTF.

This clonotype was recorded at least ten times. V and J are TRBV19 and TRBJ1-1, with a weak D call TRBD1 (5 bases). This CDR3 is built from 18 residues. Germline CDR1 reads LNHDA; CDR2 reads SQIVND (reference sequence). Trimming removed 5 bases at V and 7 bases at J, with 29 bases between. Written as DNA, the CDR3 is TGTGCCAGTAGTCCCCTCTCGCTCGGAGGGGTTACCGCCTATGAAGCTTTCTTT. Protein product: CASSPLSLGGVTAYEAFF.

There are a few counts of this clonotype. The V call is TRBV18, the J call TRBJ2-7, with 9 bases lining up with TRBD2. This CDR3 has 16 residues. V gave up 2 bases and J gave up 2 bases; unmatched junction bases: 7. Germline-derived CDR1 and CDR2 are KGHSH and LQKENI. The chain's CDR3 is CASSPNLAGGAYEQYF. In DNA, the CDR3 is TGTGCCAGCTCACCAAATTTGGCGGGGGGGGCCTACGAGCAGTACTTC.

At least ten counts were recorded for this clonotype. The CDR3 loop reads CASSPLPLAGGTETQYF. The DNA of the CDR3 is TGTGCCAGCAGCCCCCTCCCACTAGCGGGGGGGACGGAGACCCAGTACTTC. The chain combines TRBV9 with TRBJ2-5; 13 positions agree with TRBD2. Per the germline V gene, CDR1 is SGDLS and CDR2 is YYNGEE. The CDR3 totals 17 residues. V lost 4 bases, J lost 5 bases, and 11 bases stayed unmatched.

This clonotype was detected many times. The rearrangement uses TRBV12-3 or TRBV12-4 and TRBJ2-1; the D gene is possibly TRBD1 (5 bases). The V gene lost 3 bases and the J gene lost 6 bases, with 15 bases spanning the gap. This CDR3 is 15 amino acids long. The CDR3: CASSFGRAVTNEQFF. The CDR3 bases are TGTGCCAGCAGTTTCGGCAGGGCGGTTACCAATGAGCAGTTCTTC.

Sample share makes this clonotype medium-sized. V is TRBV28 and J is TRBJ2-3; no reliable D call. V was trimmed by 6 bases and J by 4 bases, leaving 20 bases between them. The length of the CDR3 is 16 residues. Germline V gene data show CDR1 as MDHEN and CDR2 as SYDVKM. The CDR3 region is CASRTLAAQKADTQYF. In DNA, the CDR3 is TGTGCCAGCAGGACTCTCGCGGCTCAGAAGGCAGATACGCAGTATTTT.

This clonotype was found many times. The rearrangement joins TRBV18 to TRBJ1-5; D remains unclear. The CDR3 contains 13 residues. V gave up 2 bases and J gave up 2 bases, with 4 bases separating them. Germline CDR1 reads KGHSH; CDR2 reads LQKENI. This chain's CDR3 is CASSPAGNQPQHF. In DNA form, the CDR3 reads TGTGCCAGCTCACCAGCAGGCAATCAGCCCCAGCATTTT.

This clonotype has at least ten counts. The chain links TRBV6-2 or TRBV6-3 to TRBJ2-2; D gene unclear. Between the trimmed V and J ends, which lost 7 bases and 4 bases, there was a span of 4 bases. CDR3 size: 11 residues. Germline V gives CDR1 MNHEY, CDR2 SVGEGT. CDR3 sequence reads: CASTSTGELFF. The CDR3, as DNA: TGTGCCAGCACGTCCACCGGGGAGCTGTTTTTT.

The table lists this clonotype with many counts. V is TRBV18 and J is TRBJ1-1; no clear D gene. Germline CDR1 is KGHSH and CDR2 is LQKENI. The V end was cut by 5 bases, the J end by 5 bases, with 12 bases between. The CDR3 has 13 residues. In nucleotides, the CDR3 is TGTGCCAGCTCATCCGACGGCCAGACTGAAGCTTTCTTT. It specifies CASSSDGQTEAFF.

This clonotype occurred many times. The rearrangement joins TRBV29-1 to TRBJ1-4, with 10 bases aligning to TRBD1. The CDR3 contains 14 residues. V was clipped by 3 bases and J by 6 bases; unmatched bases: 4. The V gene's germline CDR1 is SQVTM and CDR2 ANQGSEA. The CDR3 region is CSVEIGTGDEKLFF. CDR3 coding DNA: TGCAGCGTTGAGATTGGGACAGGGGATGAAAAACTGTTTTTT.

This clonotype was recorded at least ten times. This chain links TRBV4-2 with TRBJ1-5; possible D gene TRBD1, 5 bases. Germline CDR1 and CDR2: LGHNA and YNFKEQ. The V end was cut by 0 bases, the J end by 5 bases, with 11 bases between. CDR3 length: 15 amino acids. The CDR3 bases are TGTGCCAGCAGCCAAGATGGGCAGGGAGATCAGCCCCAGCATTTT. It yields the protein CASSQDGQGDQPQHF.

Many counts were recorded for this clonotype. V usage is TRBV7-8 and J usage is TRBJ2-7, with TRBD2 identical over 7 bases. Germline CDR1 is SGHVS and CDR2 is FQNEAQ. Trimming removed 7 bases from V and 5 bases from J; junction bases left unmatched: 11. The CDR3 length is 14 residues. As DNA, the CDR3 is TGTGCCAGCACCCCCGGGGCAGGGAGGGACGAGCAGTACTTC. Translating gives CASTPGAGRDEQYF.

This clonotype was counted many times. The V and J genes are TRBV9 and TRBJ1-1, with 8 bases identical to TRBD1. Germline CDR1 is SGDLS and CDR2 is YYNGEE. Trimming at V came to 1 base and at J to 4 bases, leaving 6 bases not matched to a gene. The CDR3 runs to 15 residues. This chain's CDR3 is CASSVQGASGTEAFF. The CDR3 bases are TGTGCCAGCAGCGTACAGGGGGCATCGGGCACTGAAGCTTTCTTT.

The gene calls are TRBV2 and TRBJ1-3; the D gene is possibly TRBD1 (5 bases). Germline values: CDR1 SNHLY, CDR2 FYNNEI. The CDR3 covers 16 residues. The ends were cut back, 6 bases at V and 1 base at J, with 16 bases in the middle. Written as DNA, the CDR3 is TGTGCCAGCAGGGTTTCGGGACTCCGTTCTGGAAACACCATATATTTT. It yields the protein CASRVSGLRSGNTIYF.

This clonotype came up many times. The gene calls are TRBV28 and TRBJ1-1; tentative D call: TRBD1 (6 bases). The ends were cut back, 3 bases at V and 0 bases at J, with 8 bases in the middle. The V gene's germline CDR1 is MDHEN and CDR2 SYDVKM. The CDR3 has 14 amino acids. The CDR3 DNA is TGTGCCAGCAGTTTCAGGGACATGAACACTGAAGCTTTCTTT. Its translation is CASSFRDMNTEAFF.

This clonotype is medium-sized within its sample. The chain links TRBV29-1 to TRBJ2-5; D may be TRBD2 (6 bases). The CDR3 has 13 residues. Germline V gene data show CDR1 as SQVTM and CDR2 as ANQGSEA. V gave up 2 bases and J gave up 7 bases, with 14 bases separating them. The CDR3 region is CSVERLGSATQYF. CDR3 nucleotide sequence: TGCAGCGTTGAAAGACTAGGTTCAGCGACCCAGTACTTC. Using reference TRBV29-1 and TRBJ2-5 for the parts outside the CDR3, the full variable domain is SAVISQKPSRDICQRGTSLTIQCQVDSQVTMMFWYRQQPGQSLTLIATANQGSEATYESGFVIDKFPISRPNLTFSTLTVSNMSPEDSSIYLCSVERLGSATQYFGPGTRLLVL.

This clonotype is medium-sized by share. V is TRBV7-9 and J is TRBJ1-1; D is ambiguous. This CDR3 region has 15 residues. Germline V gene data show CDR1 as SEHNR and CDR2 as FQNEAQ (reference sequence). Deletions cut 0 bases from V and 1 base from J, with 9 bases between. Here the CDR3 reads CASSLAQIRNTEAFF. For the CDR3, the DNA is TGTGCCAGCAGCTTAGCACAGATAAGGAACACTGAAGCTTTCTTT. The full variable domain, with the rest looked up from reference TRBV7-9 and TRBJ1-1, is DTGVSQNPRHKITKRGQNVTFRCDPISEHNRLYWYRQTLGQGPEFLTYFQNEAQLEKSRLLSDRFSAERPKGSFSTLEIQRTEQGDSAMYLCASSLAQIRNTEAFFGQGTRLTVV.

The chain joins TRBV12-3 or TRBV12-4 to TRBJ2-5, with D perhaps being TRBD1 or TRBD2 (5 bases each). Trimming took off 5 bases at V and 4 bases at J, with 14 bases between the two ends. This CDR3 comprises 14 residues. CDR3: CASSQFSGRETQYF. Here the CDR3 DNA reads TGTGCCAGCAGTCAATTTTCAGGGAGAGAGACCCAGTACTTC.

This clonotype was seen repeatedly, ten times or more. The J gene is TRBJ1-1, the V gene TRBV20-1; perhaps TRBD1 as D (5 bases). The CDR3 sequence is 15 residues long. Deletions cut 0 bases from V and 1 base from J, with 12 bases between. From germline, CDR1 is DFQATT and CDR2 SNEGSKA (reference sequence). This CDR3 reads CSARDLGQGNTEAFF. Written as DNA, the CDR3 is TGCAGTGCTAGAGATCTCGGTCAGGGGAACACTGAAGCTTTCTTT.

A few counts support this clonotype. This chain uses TRBV7-9 with TRBJ2-7, with D perhaps matching TRBD1 (6 bases). The CDR3 covers 14 residues. In germline, CDR1 is SEHNR, CDR2 FQNEAQ (reference sequence). V lost 3 bases and J lost 2, with 11 bases in between. The CDR3 DNA sequence: TGTGCCAGCAGCTTGGCGGACAGCACCTACGAGCAGTACTTC. Its protein is CASSLADSTYEQYF.

This clonotype occurred many times. The chain is built from TRBV6-1 and TRBJ2-7; either TRBD1 or TRBD2 may fit D (6 bases each). The CDR3 is 15 amino acids. Germline CDR1 and CDR2: MNHNS and SASEGT. V gave up 5 bases and J gave up 6 bases, with 20 bases separating them. The CDR3 is CASSTYIGGQSEQYF. DNA of the CDR3: TGTGCCAGCAGTACCTACATAGGGGGGCAAAGCGAGCAGTACTTC.

Many counts were recorded for this clonotype. J is TRBJ2-2 and V is TRBV20-1; D call uncertain. Germline V gene sequence: CDR1 DFQATT, CDR2 SNEGSKA (reference sequence). Trimming stripped 6 bases from V and 6 bases from J, with 17 bases between. This CDR3 comprises 14 residues. CDR3 nucleotide sequence: TGCAGTGCCAGAACCACAACTTATGCCGGGGAGCTGTTTTTT. Translating gives CSARTTTYAGELFF.

This clonotype has a count of ten or more. The V and J genes are TRBV5-1 and TRBJ2-5, with D possibly TRBD1 on 6 matching bases. Germline lookup yields CDR1 SGHRS and CDR2 YFSETQ. The CDR3 consists of 16 residues. Trimming removed 4 bases from V and 5 bases from J, with 21 bases in between. CDR3 in DNA: TGCGCCAGCAGCCGCTCGGACAGAGTTAATGGGGAGACCCAGTACTTC. This translates into CASSRSDRVNGETQYF.

V is TRBV5-1 and J is TRBJ2-3; D is uncertain. The CDR3 runs 14 residues. V shed 0 bases and J shed 3 bases, with 8 bases lying between them. The germline V gene encodes CDR1 SGHRS and CDR2 YFSETQ. In DNA, the CDR3 is TGCGCCAGCAGCTTGGCATTCGTGACAGATACGCAGTATTTT. It is translated as CASSLAFVTDTQYF.

In this sample, this clonotype turned up many times. The chain carries TRBV7-2 and TRBJ2-7; D might be TRBD2 (5 bases). CDR3 length: 16 residues. Germline CDR1 and CDR2: SGHTA and FQGNSA. The V and J ends lost 1 base and 0 bases respectively, with 13 bases between them. The CDR3 coding sequence is TGTGCCAGCAGCTTAGAATTAACTAGAAGCTCCTACGAGCAGTACTTC. Translated, it gives CASSLELTRSSYEQYF.

This clonotype was counted at least ten times. This chain uses TRBV2 with TRBJ1-4; the D is unclear. CDR3 length: 16 amino acids. The V end was cut by 4 bases, the J end by 4 bases, with 16 bases between. Germline CDR1 SNHLY, CDR2 FYNNEI. The chain's CDR3 is CASSVGPLGYNEKLFF. The CDR3 region has the DNA TGTGCCAGCAGTGTCGGCCCACTGGGTTATAATGAAAAACTGTTTTTT.